This T cell receptor beta chain was found in a study of cytomegalovirus exposure and HLA in healthy donors. This clone was counted between two and nine times. The CDR3 is made up of 14 amino acids. V was clipped by 2 bases and J by 6 bases; unmatched bases: 10. The germline CDR1 and CDR2 sequences are GTSNPN and SVGIG (reference sequence). Both 60 Vbeta primers and 13 Jbeta primers went into the PCR. Repertoires were generated with immunoSEQ multiplex PCR, while TCRdb's copy carries only in-frame clones and drops some. The sample consists of 85,000 to 130,000 clones, roughly four fifths of them appearing once.

This chain joins TRBV30 and TRBJ2-7, with 7 bases aligning to TRBD2. The sequencing input was PBMCs. This TCR was sampled from a man in his 60s in good health and CMV-seronegative. The chain's CDR3 is CAWSIGGGSSEQYF. The DNA of the CDR3 is TGTGCCTGGAGTATCGGGGGAGGGTCGAGCGAGCAGTACTTC.